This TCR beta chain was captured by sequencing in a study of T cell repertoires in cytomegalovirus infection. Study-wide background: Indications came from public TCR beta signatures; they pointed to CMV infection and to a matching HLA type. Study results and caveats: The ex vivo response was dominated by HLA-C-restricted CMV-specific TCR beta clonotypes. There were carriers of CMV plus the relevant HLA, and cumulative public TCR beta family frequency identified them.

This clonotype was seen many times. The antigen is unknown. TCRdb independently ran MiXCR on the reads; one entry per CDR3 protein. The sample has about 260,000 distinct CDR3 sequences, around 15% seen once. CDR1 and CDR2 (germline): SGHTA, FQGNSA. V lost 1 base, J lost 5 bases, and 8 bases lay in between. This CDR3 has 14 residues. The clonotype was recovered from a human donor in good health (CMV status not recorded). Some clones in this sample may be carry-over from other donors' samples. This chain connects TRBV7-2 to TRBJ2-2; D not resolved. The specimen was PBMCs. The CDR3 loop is CASSLDLGTGELFF. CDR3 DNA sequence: TGTGCCAGCAGCTTAGACCTGGGGACCGGGGAGCTGTTTTTT.